This TCR beta chain emerged from a study of T cells after yellow fever vaccination. The overall study: Fractions with few cells were prepared using SMART-Seq v4 Ultra Low Input.

This clonotype was recorded a few times. Antigen: not known. Study outcomes and limitations: Compared with primary, the secondary response was weaker and peaked at day 5, not 15. Contamination by abundant bulk-population clonotypes could be present in FACS-sorted repertoires.

5'RACE template switching generated TCR cDNA, adding a universal primer site and UMIs. TCRdb re-called the 5' RACE reads through MiXCR, storing one row per CDR3 protein. The sample holds roughly 320,000 distinct CDR3 sequences, around 11% seen once. Sequenced material: CD4+ T cells sorted from PBMCs, taken 45 days after the yellow fever booster vaccination. The sequence came from a man between 18 and 35 years old who received the YFV17D yellow fever vaccine.

CDR3 sequence: CASSFLAGGAKNIQYF. CDR3 DNA sequence: TGTGCCAGCAGCTTTCTAGCGGGGGGGGCCAAAAACATTCAGTACTTC. This chain connects TRBV7-2 to TRBJ2-4, with 12 nucleotides matching TRBD2. The CDR3 totals 16 residues. Germline lookup yields CDR1 SGHTA and CDR2 FQGNSA. Germline trimming cut 3 bases from V and 1 base from J; bases unmatched to any gene: 1.